This T cell receptor beta chain was identified during a study of T-cell reconstitution after alpha-beta-depleted transplantation in children. Study-wide findings and caveats: Several hundred expanded graft clones reportedly were the source of alpha-beta T cells about two months after transplant. Newly generated T cells supplied most T-cell counts and diversity one year post-transplant.

As concerns this clonotype: The antigen is unknown.

Construction of the TCRbeta library involved unique molecular identifiers. TCRdb analysed the PCR reads with MiXCR anew, one entry per CDR3 protein. The repertoire has around 3,000 distinct CDR3 sequences, around a fifth of them found once; the top ten carry approximately 24%. The CDR3 length is 14 residues. CDR1 is SQVTM and CDR2 is ANQGSEA in the germline V gene. Trimming cost V 4 bases and J 10 bases; bases outside gene matches: 12. The TCR sequence derives from a male patient aged 2 to 10 who had a stem cell transplant for acute lymphoblastic leukemia, so the T cells may come from the graft donor. The specimen was PBMCs, mostly from graft donor cells, collected 60 days after TCRalphabeta/CD19-depleted stem cell transplant. The chain has TRBV29-1 and TRBJ2-1, with 8 nucleotides matching TRBD2. CDR3 protein: CSVVGTRLRDEQFF. The CDR3 DNA is TGCAGCGTTGTAGGGACTAGGCTTAGGGACGAGCAGTTCTTC.